This TCR beta chain is from a study of cytomegalovirus exposure and HLA in healthy donors. CDR3 length: 13 residues. The germline V gene has CDR1 SGHAT and CDR2 FQNNGV. The V gene lost 3 bases and the J gene lost 0 bases, with 3 bases spanning the gap. This clone was seen once. The antigen remains unidentified. The PCR contained 60 Vbeta and 13 Jbeta primers. Only in-frame clones appear in the TCRdb table, and some are missing; sequencing was by immunoSEQ multiplex PCR. The sample lists 100,000 to 120,000 clones; approximately 83% were seen once. General study findings and limits: A later analysis found that most CMV-associated TCR beta chains appeared HLA-restricted.

Sequenced material: PBMCs. This TCR was recovered from a man aged 35-49 years in good health and CMV-seronegative. V is TRBV11-2 and J is TRBJ1-3; D remains unclear. CDR3 coding DNA: TGTGCCAGCAGCTTTCTCTCTGGAAACACCATATATTTT. As protein: CASSFLSGNTIYF. Full variable domain (remainder filled in from reference TRBV11-2 and TRBJ1-3): EAGVAQSPRYKIIEKRQSVAFWCNPISGHATLYWYQQILGQGPKLLIQFQNNGVVDDSQLPKDRFSAERLKGVDSTLKIQPAKLEDSAVYLCASSFLSGNTIYFGEGSWLTVV.